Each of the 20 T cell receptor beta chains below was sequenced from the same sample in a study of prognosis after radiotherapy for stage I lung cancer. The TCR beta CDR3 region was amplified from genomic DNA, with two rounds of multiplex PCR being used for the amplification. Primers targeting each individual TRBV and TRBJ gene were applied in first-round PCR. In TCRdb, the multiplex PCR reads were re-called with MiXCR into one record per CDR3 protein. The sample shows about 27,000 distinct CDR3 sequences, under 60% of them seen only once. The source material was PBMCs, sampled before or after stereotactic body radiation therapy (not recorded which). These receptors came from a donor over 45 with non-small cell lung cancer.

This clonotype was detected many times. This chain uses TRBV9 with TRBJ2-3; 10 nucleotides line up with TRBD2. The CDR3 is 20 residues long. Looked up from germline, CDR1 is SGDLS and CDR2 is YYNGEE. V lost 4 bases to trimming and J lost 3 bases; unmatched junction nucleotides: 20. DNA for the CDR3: TGTGCCAGCAGCCCAGGATCAACGTTGACAGCGGGGGGGTGGACAGATACGCAGTATTTT. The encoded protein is CASSPGSTLTAGGWTDTQYF.

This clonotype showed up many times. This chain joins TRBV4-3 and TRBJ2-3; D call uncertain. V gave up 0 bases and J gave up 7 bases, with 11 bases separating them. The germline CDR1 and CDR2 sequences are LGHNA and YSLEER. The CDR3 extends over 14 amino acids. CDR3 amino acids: CASSQDYSANTQYF. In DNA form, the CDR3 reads TGCGCCAGCAGCCAAGATTATTCGGCAAATACGCAGTATTTT.

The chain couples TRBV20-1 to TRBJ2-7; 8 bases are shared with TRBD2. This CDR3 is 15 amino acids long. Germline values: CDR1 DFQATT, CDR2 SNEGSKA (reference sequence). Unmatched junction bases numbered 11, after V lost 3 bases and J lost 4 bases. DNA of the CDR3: TGCAGTGCTAGGCTCATTATCGGGGGGGGTTACGAGCAGTACTTC. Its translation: CSARLIIGGGYEQYF.

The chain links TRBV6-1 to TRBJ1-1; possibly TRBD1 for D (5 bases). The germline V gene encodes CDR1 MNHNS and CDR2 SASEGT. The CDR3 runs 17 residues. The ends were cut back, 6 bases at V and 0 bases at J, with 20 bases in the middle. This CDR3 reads CASSPRVTVQMNTEAFF. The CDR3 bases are TGTGCCAGCAGCCCCAGGGTGACAGTTCAAATGAACACTGAAGCTTTCTTT.

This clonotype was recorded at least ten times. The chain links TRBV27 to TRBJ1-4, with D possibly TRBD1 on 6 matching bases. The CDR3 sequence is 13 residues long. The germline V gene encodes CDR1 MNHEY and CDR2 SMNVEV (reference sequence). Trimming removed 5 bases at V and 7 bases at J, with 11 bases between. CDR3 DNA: TGTGCCAGCAGTACTGGGGGCGGTGAAAAACTGTTTTTT. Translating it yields CASSTGGGEKLFF.

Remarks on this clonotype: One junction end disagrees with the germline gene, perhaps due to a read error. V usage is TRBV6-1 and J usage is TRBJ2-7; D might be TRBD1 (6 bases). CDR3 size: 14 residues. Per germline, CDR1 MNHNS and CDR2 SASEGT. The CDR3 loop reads CASITGTTSYEQCF. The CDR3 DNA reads TGTGCCAGTATAACCGGGACAACTTCCTACGAGCAGTGCTTC.

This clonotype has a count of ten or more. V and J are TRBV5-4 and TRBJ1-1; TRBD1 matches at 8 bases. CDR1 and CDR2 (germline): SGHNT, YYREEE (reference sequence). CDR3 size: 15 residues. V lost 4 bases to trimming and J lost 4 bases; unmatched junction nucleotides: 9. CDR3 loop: CASSQRDRRSTEAFF. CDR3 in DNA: TGTGCCAGCAGCCAACGGGACAGGCGGAGCACTGAAGCTTTCTTT.

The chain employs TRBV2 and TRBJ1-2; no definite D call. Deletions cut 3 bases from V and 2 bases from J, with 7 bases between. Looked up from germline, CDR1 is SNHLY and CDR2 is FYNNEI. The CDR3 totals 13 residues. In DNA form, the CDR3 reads TGTGCCAGCAGTGATGGCAGAAACTATGGCTACACCTTC. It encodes CASSDGRNYGYTF. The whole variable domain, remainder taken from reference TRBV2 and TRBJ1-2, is EPEVTQTPSHQVTQMGQEVILRCVPISNHLYFYWYRQILGQKVEFLVSFYNNEISEKSEIFDDQFSVERPDGSNFTLKIRSTKLEDSAMYFCASSDGRNYGYTFGSGTRLTVV.

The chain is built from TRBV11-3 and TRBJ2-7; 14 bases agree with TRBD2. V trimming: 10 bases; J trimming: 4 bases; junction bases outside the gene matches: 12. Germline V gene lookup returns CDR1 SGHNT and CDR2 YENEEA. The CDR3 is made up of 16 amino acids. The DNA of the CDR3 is TGTGCCATTTCGCCTTCCGGGACTAGCGGGAGATACGAGCAGTACTTC. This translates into CAISPSGTSGRYEQYF.

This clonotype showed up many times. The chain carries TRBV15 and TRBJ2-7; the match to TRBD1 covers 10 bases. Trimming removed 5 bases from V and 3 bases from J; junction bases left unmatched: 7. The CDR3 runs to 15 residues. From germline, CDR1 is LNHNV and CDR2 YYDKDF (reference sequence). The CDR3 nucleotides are TGTGCCACCAGCGAAAGGGGACAGGGGCTCTACGAGCAGTACTTC. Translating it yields CATSERGQGLYEQYF. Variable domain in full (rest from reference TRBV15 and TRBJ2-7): DAMVIQNPRYQVTQFGKPVTLSCSQTLNHNVMYWYQQKSSQAPKLLFHYYDKDFNNEADTPDNFQSRRPNTSFCFLDIRSPGLGDTAMYLCATSERGQGLYEQYFGPGTRLTVT.

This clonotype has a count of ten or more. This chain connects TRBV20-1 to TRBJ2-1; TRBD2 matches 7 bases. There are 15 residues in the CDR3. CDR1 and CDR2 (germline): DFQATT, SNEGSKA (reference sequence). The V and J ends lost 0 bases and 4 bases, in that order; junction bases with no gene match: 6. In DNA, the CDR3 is TGCAGTGCTAGAGATTTCGGGGGGAAATACAATGAGCAGTTCTTC. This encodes CSARDFGGKYNEQFF.

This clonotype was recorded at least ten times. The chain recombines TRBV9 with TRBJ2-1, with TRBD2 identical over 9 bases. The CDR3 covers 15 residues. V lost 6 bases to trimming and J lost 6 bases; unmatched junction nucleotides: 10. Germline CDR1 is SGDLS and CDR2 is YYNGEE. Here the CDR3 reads CASTTRGGAFNEQFF. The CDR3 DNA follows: TGTGCCAGCACAACTCGCGGGGGGGCCTTCAATGAGCAGTTCTTC.

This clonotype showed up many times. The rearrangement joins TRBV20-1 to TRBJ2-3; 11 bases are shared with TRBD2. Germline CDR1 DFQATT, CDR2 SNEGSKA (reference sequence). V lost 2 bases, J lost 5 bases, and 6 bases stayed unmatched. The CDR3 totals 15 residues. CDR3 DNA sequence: TGCAGTGCTAGACTCCATAGCGGGAGGGTAGATACGCAGTATTTT. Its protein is CSARLHSGRVDTQYF.

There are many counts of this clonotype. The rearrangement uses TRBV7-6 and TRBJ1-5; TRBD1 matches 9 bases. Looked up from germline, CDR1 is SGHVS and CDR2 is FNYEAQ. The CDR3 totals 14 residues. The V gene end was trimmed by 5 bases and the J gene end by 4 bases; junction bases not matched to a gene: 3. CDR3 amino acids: CASSQGTGNQPQHF. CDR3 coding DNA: TGTGCCAGCAGCCAAGGGACAGGGAATCAGCCCCAGCATTTT.

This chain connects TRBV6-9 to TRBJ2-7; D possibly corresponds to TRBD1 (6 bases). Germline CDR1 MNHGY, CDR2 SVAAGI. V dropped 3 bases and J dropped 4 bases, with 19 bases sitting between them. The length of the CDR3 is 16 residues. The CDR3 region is CASSYHSSGHGYEQYF. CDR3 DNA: TGTGCCAGCAGTTACCACAGCTCGGGACATGGTTACGAGCAGTACTTC.

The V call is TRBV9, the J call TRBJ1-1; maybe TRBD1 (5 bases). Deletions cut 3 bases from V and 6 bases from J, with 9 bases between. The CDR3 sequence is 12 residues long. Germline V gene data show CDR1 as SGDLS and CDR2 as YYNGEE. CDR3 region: CASSGGVAEAFF. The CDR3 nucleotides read TGTGCCAGCAGCGGAGGGGTAGCTGAAGCTTTCTTT.

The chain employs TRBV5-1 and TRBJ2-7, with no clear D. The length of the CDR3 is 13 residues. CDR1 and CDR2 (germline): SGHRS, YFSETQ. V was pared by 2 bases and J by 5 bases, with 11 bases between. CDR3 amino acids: CASSFGGDDEQYF. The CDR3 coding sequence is TGCGCCAGCAGCTTTGGCGGAGACGACGAGCAGTACTTC.

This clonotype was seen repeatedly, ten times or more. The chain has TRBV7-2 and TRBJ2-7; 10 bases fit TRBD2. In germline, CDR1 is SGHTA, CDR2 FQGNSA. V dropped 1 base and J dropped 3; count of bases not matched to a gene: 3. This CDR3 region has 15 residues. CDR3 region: CASSLESSGGYEQYF. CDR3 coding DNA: TGTGCCAGCAGCTTAGAGTCTAGCGGGGGCTACGAGCAGTACTTC.

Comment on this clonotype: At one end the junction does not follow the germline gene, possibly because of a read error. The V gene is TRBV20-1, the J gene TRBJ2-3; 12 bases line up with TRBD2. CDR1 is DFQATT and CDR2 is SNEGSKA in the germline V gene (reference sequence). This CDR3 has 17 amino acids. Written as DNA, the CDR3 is TGCAGTGCTAGACACATCCTACTAGCGGGAGGCTCGGATACGCATTGTTTT. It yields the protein CSARHILLAGGSDTHCF.

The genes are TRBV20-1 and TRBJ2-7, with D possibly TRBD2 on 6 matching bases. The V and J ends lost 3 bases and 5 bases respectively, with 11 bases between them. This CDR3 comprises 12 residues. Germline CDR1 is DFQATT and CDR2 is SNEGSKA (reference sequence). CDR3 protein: CSASQTGDEQYF. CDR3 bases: TGCAGTGCTAGTCAAACGGGAGACGAGCAGTACTTC.